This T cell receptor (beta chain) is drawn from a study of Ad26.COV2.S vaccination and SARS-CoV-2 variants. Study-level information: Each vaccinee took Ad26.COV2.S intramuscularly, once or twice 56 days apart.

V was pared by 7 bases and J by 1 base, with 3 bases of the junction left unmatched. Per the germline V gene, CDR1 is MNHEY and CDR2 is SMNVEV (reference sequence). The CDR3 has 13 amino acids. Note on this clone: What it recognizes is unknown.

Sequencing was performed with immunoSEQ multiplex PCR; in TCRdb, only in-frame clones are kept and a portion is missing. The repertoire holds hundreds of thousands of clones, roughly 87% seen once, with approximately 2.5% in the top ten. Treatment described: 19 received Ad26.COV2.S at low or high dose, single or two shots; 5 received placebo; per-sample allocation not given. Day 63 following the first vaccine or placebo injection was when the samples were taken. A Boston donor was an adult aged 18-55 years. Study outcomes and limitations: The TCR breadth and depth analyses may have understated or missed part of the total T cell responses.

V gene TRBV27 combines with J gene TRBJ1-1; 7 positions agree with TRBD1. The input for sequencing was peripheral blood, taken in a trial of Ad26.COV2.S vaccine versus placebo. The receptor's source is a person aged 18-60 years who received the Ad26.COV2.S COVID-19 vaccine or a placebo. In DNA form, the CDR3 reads TGTGCCAGCACCAGGACAGGGAACACTGAAGCTTTCTTT. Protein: CASTRTGNTEAFF.